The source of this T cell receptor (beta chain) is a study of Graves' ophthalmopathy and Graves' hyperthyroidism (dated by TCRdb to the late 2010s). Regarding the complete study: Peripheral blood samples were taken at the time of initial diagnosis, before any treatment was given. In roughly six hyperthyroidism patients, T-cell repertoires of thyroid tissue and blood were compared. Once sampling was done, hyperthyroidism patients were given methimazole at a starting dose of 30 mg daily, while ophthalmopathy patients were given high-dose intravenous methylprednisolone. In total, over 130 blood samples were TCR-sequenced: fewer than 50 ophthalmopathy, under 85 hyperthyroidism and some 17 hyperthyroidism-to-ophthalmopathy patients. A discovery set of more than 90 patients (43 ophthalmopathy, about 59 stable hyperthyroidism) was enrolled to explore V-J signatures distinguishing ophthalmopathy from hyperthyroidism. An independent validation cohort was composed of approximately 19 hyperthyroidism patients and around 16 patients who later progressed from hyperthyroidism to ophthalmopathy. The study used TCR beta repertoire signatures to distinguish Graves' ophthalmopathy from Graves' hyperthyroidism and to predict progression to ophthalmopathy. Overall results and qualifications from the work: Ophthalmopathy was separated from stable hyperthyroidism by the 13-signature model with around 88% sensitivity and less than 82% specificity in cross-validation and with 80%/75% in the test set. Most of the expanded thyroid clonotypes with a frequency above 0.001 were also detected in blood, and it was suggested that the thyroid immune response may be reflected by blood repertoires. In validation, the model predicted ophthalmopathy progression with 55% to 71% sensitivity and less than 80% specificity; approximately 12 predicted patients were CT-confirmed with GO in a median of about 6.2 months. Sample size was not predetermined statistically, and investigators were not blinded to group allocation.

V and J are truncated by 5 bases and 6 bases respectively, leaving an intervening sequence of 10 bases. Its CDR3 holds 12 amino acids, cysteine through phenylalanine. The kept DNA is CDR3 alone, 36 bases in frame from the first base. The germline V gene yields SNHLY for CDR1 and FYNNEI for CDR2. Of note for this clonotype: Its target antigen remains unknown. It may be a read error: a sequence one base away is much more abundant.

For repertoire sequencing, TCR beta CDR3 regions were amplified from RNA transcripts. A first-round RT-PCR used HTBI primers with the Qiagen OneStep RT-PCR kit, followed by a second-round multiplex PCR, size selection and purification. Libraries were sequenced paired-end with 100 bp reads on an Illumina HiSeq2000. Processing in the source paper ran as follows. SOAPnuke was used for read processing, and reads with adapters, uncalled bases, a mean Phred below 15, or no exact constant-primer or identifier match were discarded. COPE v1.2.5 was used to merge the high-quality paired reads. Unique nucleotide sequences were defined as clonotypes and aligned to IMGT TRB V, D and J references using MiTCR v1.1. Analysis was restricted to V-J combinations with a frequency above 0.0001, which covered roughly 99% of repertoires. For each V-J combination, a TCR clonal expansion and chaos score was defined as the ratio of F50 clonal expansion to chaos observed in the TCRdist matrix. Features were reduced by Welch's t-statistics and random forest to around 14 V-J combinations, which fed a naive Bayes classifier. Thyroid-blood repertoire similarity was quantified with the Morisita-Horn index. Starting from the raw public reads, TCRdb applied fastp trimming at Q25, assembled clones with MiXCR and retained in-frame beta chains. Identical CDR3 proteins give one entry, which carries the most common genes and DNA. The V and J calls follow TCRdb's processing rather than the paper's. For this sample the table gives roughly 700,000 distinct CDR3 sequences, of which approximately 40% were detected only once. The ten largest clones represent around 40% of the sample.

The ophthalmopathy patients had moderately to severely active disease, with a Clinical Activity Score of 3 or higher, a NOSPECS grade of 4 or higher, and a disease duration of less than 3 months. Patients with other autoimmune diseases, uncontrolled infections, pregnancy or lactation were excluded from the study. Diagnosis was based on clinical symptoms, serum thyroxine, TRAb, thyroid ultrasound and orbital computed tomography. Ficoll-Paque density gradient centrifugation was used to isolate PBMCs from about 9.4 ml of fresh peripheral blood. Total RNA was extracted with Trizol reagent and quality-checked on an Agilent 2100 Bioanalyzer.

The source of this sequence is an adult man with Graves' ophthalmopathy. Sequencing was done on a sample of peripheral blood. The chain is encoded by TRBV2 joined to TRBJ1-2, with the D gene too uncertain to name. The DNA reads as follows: TGTGCCAGCAGTTTTTCTGCCGATGGCTACACCTTC. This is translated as CASSFSADGYTF.